This TCR beta chain emerged from a study of shared clonotypes between healthy human individuals. All the donors were Caucasian adults who lived in Nashville, Tennessee. The unsorted samples took tens of millions of PBMCs to get genomic DNA. The germline V and J ends were trimmed by 6 bases and 5 bases, with 20 bases remaining between them. The germline CDR1 and CDR2 sequences are KGHSH and LQKENI. The CDR3 has 15 residues. This clone was seen a single time. Unsorted PBMC DNA was sequenced on ten immunoSEQ deep assay plates. In the authors' methods: Junction-only sequences without quality scores were provided by ImmunoSEQ, so filtering was different. Profiling relied on immunoSEQ multiplex PCR, and the TCRdb table lists in-frame clones only, not all of them. That table gives V, J and clone size, and the DNA gave D and trimming. The sample has 450,000 to 650,000 clones, around 77% seen once.

The TCR originated in a woman aged 40-49 years in good health. Some clones in this sample may be carry-over from other donors' samples. The gene calls are TRBV18 and TRBJ2-7, with D perhaps TRBD1 or TRBD2 (5 bases each). The specimen sequenced was PBMCs. CDR3 protein: CASSAGQGSFNEQYF. CDR3 coding DNA: TGTGCCAGCTCCGCGGGCCAGGGCAGTTTTAACGAGCAGTACTTC.